These T cell receptor beta chains were read from a single sample in a study of blood T cells in healthy people across ages. Each CDR3 protein gets one entry after TCRdb re-called the 5' RACE reads with MiXCR. The data hold some 890,000 distinct CDR3 sequences, with 25% to 35% observed a single time. The data were also submitted as part of a second study, on T cells of mothers and their children.

Material: blood. The source of these receptors is a woman in her thirties or forties in good health. The CDR3 runs from the conserved cysteine through the conserved F or W. Fields, in order: J gene, V gene, CDR3 protein.

j_gene: TRBJ2-7
v_gene: TRBV29-1
CDR3aa: CSVEGACIYEQYF

j_gene: TRBJ2-5
v_gene: TRBV20-1
CDR3aa: CSASQNLAQYF

j_gene: TRBJ2-7
v_gene: TRBV5-1
CDR3aa: CASTQGQGAGEQYF

j_gene: TRBJ1-2
v_gene: TRBV7-6
CDR3aa: CASSPDQGFHGYTF

j_gene: TRBJ1-6
v_gene: TRBV25-1
CDR3aa: CASSQGPGSNSPLHF

j_gene: TRBJ2-7
v_gene: TRBV5-1
CDR3aa: CASSMGGGSYEQYF

j_gene: TRBJ2-1
v_gene: TRBV12-3/TRBV12-4
CDR3aa: CASRKTGGDRKGFF

j_gene: TRBJ1-1
v_gene: TRBV9
CDR3aa: CASSPRGDNMNTEAFF

j_gene: TRBJ2-5
v_gene: TRBV5-1
CDR3aa: CVSSTNRKLETQYF

j_gene: TRBJ2-2
v_gene: TRBV27
CDR3aa: CASSPWTSTGELFF

j_gene: TRBJ2-3
v_gene: TRBV20-1
CDR3aa: CSAPSPPDPQYF

j_gene: TRBJ2-3
v_gene: TRBV5-1
CDR3aa: CASSSEHGDTQYF

j_gene: TRBJ2-7
v_gene: TRBV7-2
CDR3aa: CASSREQLYEQYF

j_gene: TRBJ2-5
v_gene: TRBV12-3/TRBV12-4
CDR3aa: CASSSARNPTDYQETQYF

j_gene: TRBJ1-4
v_gene: TRBV11-2
CDR3aa: CASSLDIAALNEKLFF

j_gene: TRBJ2-5
v_gene: TRBV12-3/TRBV12-4
CDR3aa: CASSLASFGGPVQETQYF

j_gene: TRBJ1-4
v_gene: TRBV4-1
CDR3aa: CASSQDVTGGEKLFF

j_gene: TRBJ2-2
v_gene: TRBV3-1
CDR3aa: CASSQVLGTGINTGELFF

j_gene: TRBJ1-2
v_gene: TRBV5-4
CDR3aa: CASSLGGRQGSDYGYTF

j_gene: TRBJ2-2
v_gene: TRBV3-1
CDR3aa: CASSPHLTANTGELFF

j_gene: TRBJ2-5
v_gene: TRBV28
CDR3aa: CASSLKSRVVAITQETQYF

j_gene: TRBJ2-1
v_gene: TRBV12-3/TRBV12-4
CDR3aa: CASSSGSNNEQFF

j_gene: TRBJ2-3
v_gene: TRBV7-6
CDR3aa: CASSSSGASTDTRYF